This T cell receptor beta chain was captured in a study of cytomegalovirus exposure and HLA in healthy donors. For the study at large: The 110 or so validation repertoires were produced on the same platform as the roughly 660 repertoires of the first cohort. This was reported in a later analysis.

Using immunoSEQ multiplex PCR, the repertoire was profiled, and TCRdb retains in-frame clones only, with some absent. The data hold 97,000 or so clones, with approximately 94% observed a single time. Broader study findings: With high specificity and sensitivity, the classifier reportedly diagnosed cytomegalovirus status. The study found most TCR sequences rare, yet found some public TCRs in many donors.

Points on this clone: Its specificity is not known.

From the roughly 120-subject validation cohort, which was separate from the approximately 700-subject first cohort, the donors were drawn. Sequencing input: PBMCs. This receptor was identified in a young woman in good health and CMV-seronegative.

This CDR3 reads CASSFPSKGAYEQYF. Written as DNA, the CDR3 is TGTGCCAGCAGCTTCCCGAGTAAGGGGGCTTACGAGCAGTACTTC. The chain is built from TRBV11-2 and TRBJ2-7; 7 nucleotides line up with TRBD1. The germline V gene has CDR1 SGHAT and CDR2 FQNNGV. This CDR3 has 15 residues. Trimming took 3 bases from V and 4 from J; bases not matched to a gene: 9.